The 20 T cell receptor beta chains reported below all come from one sample, sequenced in a study of CD8+ T cells in alopecia areata. Extraction and reverse transcription of RNA yielded cDNA as the sequencing template. Data came from immunoSEQ multiplex PCR; TCRdb stores just in-frame clones and leaves some out. Of 220,000 or so clones listed, around three fifths were seen once; the top ten hold under 0.5%. The material sequenced was CD4+ T cells sorted from blood, taken at week 0. The receptors stem from a human donor with alopecia areata.

V is TRBV2 and J is TRBJ2-5, with a tentative D call TRBD1 (5 bases). Germline assignment: CDR1 SNHLY and CDR2 FYNNEI. Trimming took off 5 bases at V and 2 bases at J, with 6 bases between the two ends. This CDR3 is built from 12 residues. This CDR3 is CASSTGQETQYF. CDR3 DNA sequence: TGTGCCAGCAGTACAGGACAAGAGACCCAGTACTTC.

The rearrangement joins TRBV29-1 to TRBJ2-7; 11 nucleotides match TRBD2. The CDR3 consists of 15 residues. From germline, CDR1 is SQVTM and CDR2 ANQGSEA. V was clipped by 6 bases and J by 6 bases; unmatched bases: 13. CDR3 sequence: CSVALIAGGSVEQYF. The DNA for the CDR3 is TGCAGCGTCGCCCTTATAGCGGGAGGGTCGGTCGAGCAGTACTTC.

This clone was detected a few times. The chain links TRBV27 to TRBJ2-7; D is possibly TRBD1 (5 bases). The germline V and J ends were trimmed by 3 bases and 4 bases, with 10 bases remaining between them. The germline CDR1 and CDR2 sequences are MNHEY and SMNVEV (reference sequence). There are 13 residues in the CDR3. CDR3 residues: CASSFRDSYEQYF. The DNA of the CDR3 is TGTGCCAGCAGTTTCCGTGACAGTTACGAGCAGTACTTC.

V usage is TRBV6-5 and J usage is TRBJ2-1; a weak D match, TRBD2 (6 bases). The CDR3 totals 14 residues. Germline V gene data show CDR1 as MNHEY and CDR2 as SVGAGI. The ends were cut back, 7 bases at V and 3 bases at J, with 13 bases in the middle. CDR3: CASMRDRLYNEQFF. The CDR3 DNA reads as TGTGCCAGCATGCGGGACCGACTCTACAATGAGCAGTTCTTC.

The rearrangement joins TRBV4-1 to TRBJ1-4; D is unclear. Germline CDR1 is MGHRA and CDR2 is YSYEKL. Trimming pared 4 bases from V and 7 bases from J, leaving 10 bases between. This CDR3 contains 13 residues. CDR3 nucleotides: TGCGCCAGCAGCCGGACTGGGCCTGAAAAACTGTTTTTT. Translated, it gives CASSRTGPEKLFF.

A note on this clone: One junction end disagrees with the germline gene, perhaps due to a read error. This chain uses TRBV4-1 with TRBJ2-7, with D possibly being TRBD1 (6 bases). This CDR3 is built from 16 residues. CDR1 is MGHRA, CDR2 YSYEKL, per germline. Here the CDR3 DNA reads TGCGCCAGCGGCCAAGCCCAGGGGCAGGTTACCTACGAGCAGTACTTC. Translated, it gives CASGQAQGQVTYEQYF.

The chain carries TRBV10-3 and TRBJ1-2; D remains ambiguous. From germline, CDR1 is ENHRY and CDR2 SYGVKD. V was pared by 6 bases and J by 0 bases, with 8 bases between. CDR3 length: 13 residues. The DNA of the CDR3 is TGTGCCATCAGGCCGGTTTCTAACTATGGCTACACCTTC. It is translated as CAIRPVSNYGYTF.

This rearrangement joins TRBV4-1 to TRBJ1-5; 8 positions match TRBD1. Unmatched junction bases numbered 5, after V lost 1 base and J lost 6 bases. The CDR3 length is 15 residues. CDR1 and CDR2 from the germline V gene are MGHRA and YSYEKL. The CDR3: CASSQGRGQGQPQHF. Here the CDR3 DNA reads TGCGCCAGCAGCCAAGGCAGGGGGCAAGGTCAGCCCCAGCATTTT.

This rearrangement joins TRBV27 to TRBJ2-1; perhaps TRBD1 as D (5 bases). Germline values: CDR1 MNHEY, CDR2 SMNVEV (reference sequence). V dropped 3 bases and J dropped 0 bases, with 12 bases sitting between them. The CDR3 runs 16 residues. The CDR3 sequence: CASSFLGASSYNEQFF. CDR3 DNA: TGTGCCAGCAGTTTCCTAGGGGCCAGCTCCTACAATGAGCAGTTCTTC.

The rearrangement uses TRBV27 and TRBJ1-1; 7 bases line up with TRBD1. Trimming took 8 bases from V and 4 from J; bases not matched to a gene: 7. Germline V lookup: CDR1 MNHEY, CDR2 SMNVEV (reference sequence). This CDR3 has 13 amino acids. The CDR3: CASEGGQGTEAFF. CDR3 coding DNA: TGTGCCAGCGAAGGGGGCCAGGGCACTGAAGCTTTCTTT.

V is TRBV29-1 and J is TRBJ1-1; D is unclear. The germline CDR1 and CDR2 sequences are SQVTM and ANQGSEA. The CDR3 sequence is 11 residues long. V was shortened by 4 bases and J by 4 bases, with 7 bases between the two germline ends. CDR3 loop: CSVASTTEAFF. CDR3 bases: TGCAGCGTTGCCTCAACCACTGAAGCTTTCTTT.

The chain uses TRBV11-2 and TRBJ2-4, with TRBD2 as a possible D gene (5 bases). Trimming cost V 4 bases and J 2 bases, with 12 bases left between them. CDR1 is SGHAT and CDR2 is FQNNGV in the germline V gene. The length of the CDR3 is 15 residues. The CDR3 sequence: CASSSLRGSKNIQYF. DNA for the CDR3: TGTGCCAGCAGCTCTCTACGGGGATCCAAAAACATTCAGTACTTC.

The chain is built from TRBV30 and TRBJ2-7, with D possibly TRBD2 on 5 matching bases. The CDR3 contains 12 residues. Germline-derived CDR1 and CDR2 are GTSNPN and SVGIG (reference sequence). V gave up 7 bases and J gave up 8 bases, with 18 bases separating them. The CDR3 protein is CAYLSGVGKQYF. The CDR3 DNA reads as TGTGCCTATCTAAGCGGAGTCGGGAAGCAGTACTTC.

The CDR3 sequence: CASSYSSPRAGNTIYF. Written as DNA, the CDR3 is TGTGCCAGCAGTTACTCCTCTCCCAGGGCTGGAAACACCATATATTTT. The chain carries TRBV6-5 and TRBJ1-3, with D tentatively TRBD1 (5 bases). The V and J ends lost 0 bases and 2 bases respectively, with 11 bases between them. Germline V gives CDR1 MNHEY, CDR2 SVGAGI. The CDR3 totals 16 residues.

In this sample, this clone turned up a few times. The sample holds other DNA sequences that translate to the same CDR3. The V and J genes are TRBV7-8 and TRBJ2-7; TRBD1 is a possible D gene (6 bases). CDR3 length: 14 residues. Germline-derived CDR1 and CDR2 are SGHVS and FQNEAQ. Deletions cut 3 bases from V and 4 bases from J, with 13 bases between. The CDR3 sequence: CASSFRGTAYEQYF. CDR3 in DNA: TGTGCCAGCAGCTTCAGGGGTACTGCTTACGAGCAGTACTTC.

The chain recombines TRBV30 with TRBJ2-3; D is undetermined. The CDR3 has 13 amino acids. Trimming left V 3 bases short and J 0 bases short, with 7 bases between. Germline values: CDR1 GTSNPN, CDR2 SVGIG (reference sequence). This chain's CDR3 is CAWRGPSTDTQYF. In nucleotides, the CDR3 is TGTGCCTGGAGAGGGCCTAGCACAGATACGCAGTATTTT.

This clone was found many times. CDR3: CASSQDWLAGVYEQYF. The CDR3 coding sequence is TGTGCCAGCAGCCAAGATTGGCTAGCGGGAGTTTACGAGCAGTACTTC. The chain recombines TRBV4-2 with TRBJ2-7; 10 bases align to TRBD2. The V segment lost 0 bases and the J segment 4 bases; nucleotides outside the gene matches: 6. The CDR3 has 16 residues. In germline, CDR1 is LGHNA, CDR2 YNFKEQ.

The chain is built from TRBV30 and TRBJ1-5, with 8 bases lining up with TRBD1. The CDR3 is 16 amino acids. J gave up 0 bases and V 2 bases, and 6 bases lay outside the gene matches. Germline V gene lookup returns CDR1 GTSNPN and CDR2 SVGIG (reference sequence). CDR3 region: CAWSSGTGFSNQPQHF. DNA for the CDR3: TGTGCCTGGAGTTCCGGGACAGGATTTAGCAATCAGCCCCAGCATTTT.

The chain has TRBV4-2 and TRBJ2-6; D possibly matches TRBD1 or TRBD2 (5 bases each). CDR1 LGHNA and CDR2 YNFKEQ come from the germline V gene. The CDR3 contains 17 residues. Trimming stripped 0 bases from V and 0 bases from J, with 9 bases between. The CDR3 coding sequence is TGTGCCAGCAGCCAAGATGGGGCGGGCTCTGGGGCCAACGTCCTGACTTTC. Its translation: CASSQDGAGSGANVLTF.

This clone was seen a handful of times. The chain uses TRBV7-9 and TRBJ2-1, with 9 bases fitting TRBD2. Unmatched junction bases numbered 7, after V lost 5 bases and J lost 8 bases. CDR1 and CDR2 (germline): SEHNR, FQNEAQ (reference sequence). The CDR3 has 14 amino acids. This chain's CDR3 is CASSPFRLADEQFF. The CDR3 nucleotides read TGTGCCAGCAGCCCTTTCCGACTAGCGGATGAGCAGTTCTTC. The entire variable domain, with the rest obtained from reference TRBV7-9 and TRBJ2-1, is as follows: DTGVSQNPRHKITKRGQNVTFRCDPISEHNRLYWYRQTLGQGPEFLTYFQNEAQLEKSRLLSDRFSAERPKGSFSTLEIQRTEQGDSAMYLCASSPFRLADEQFFGPGTRLTVL.